These T cell receptor beta chains were read from a single sample in a study of blood T cells in healthy people across ages. TCRdb re-analysed the 5' RACE reads in MiXCR, keeping a single row per CDR3 protein. The sample lists about a million distinct CDR3 sequences, around two fifths seen once, with 10% to 15% in the top ten. The sample comprised blood. The source is a man younger than 35 in good health. Each CDR3 is given with its conserved first and last residue. Fields, in order: clone size, CDR3 length, V gene, J gene, D gene, CDR3 protein, CDR3 DNA. The D gene is left open where the match is weak. Only some rows state a clone size, as once, few, many or a class for expanded clones.

few	13	TRBV24-1	TRBJ2-3	NA	CATSDSGTDTQYF	TGTGCCACCAGTGATTCCGGCACAGATACGCAGTATTTT
once	17	TRBV6-1	TRBJ1-1	NA	CASSSPGLGATNTEAFF	TGTGCCAGCAGCTCCCCCGGTTTAGGGGCGACGAACACTGAAGCTTTCTTT
NA	13	TRBV7-2	TRBJ2-3	NA	CASSCGGTDTQYF	TGTGCCAGCAGCTGTGGCGGCACAGATACGCAGTATTTT
few	16	TRBV4-3	TRBJ2-2	TRBD2	CASSSIAGENTGELFF	TGCGCCAGCAGCTCAATAGCGGGGGAGAACACCGGGGAGCTGTTTTTT
NA	17	TRBV11-2	TRBJ2-3	TRBD2	CASSLAGTSASWDTQYF	TGTGCCAGTAGTCTGGCCGGGACTAGCGCTTCATGGGATACGCAGTATTTT
NA	13	TRBV10-3	TRBJ1-6	NA	CAISESTHSPLHF	TGTGCCATCAGTGAGTCTACCCATTCACCCCTCCACTTT
NA	14	TRBV5-1	TRBJ1-4	TRBD1	CANSPGGQDEKLFF	TGCGCCAACAGCCCAGGAGGACAGGATGAAAAACTGTTTTTT
NA	13	TRBV29-1	TRBJ1-2	TRBD1	CSVDGAGGYGYTF	TGCAGCGTTGACGGTGCAGGGGGGTATGGCTACACCTTC
NA	12	TRBV30	TRBJ1-2	NA	CAWSVVSYGYTF	TGTGCCTGGAGTGTAGTATCCTATGGCTACACCTTC
NA	13	TRBV12-3/TRBV12-4	TRBJ1-4	NA	CASSAGHREKLFF	TGTGCCAGCAGTGCGGGACACCGCGAAAAACTGTTTTTT
few	15	TRBV7-2	TRBJ1-6	NA	CASSSDFNSDSPLHF	TGTGCCAGCAGCTCCGATTTTAACAGTGATTCACCCCTCCACTTT
NA	15	TRBV20-1	TRBJ2-5	TRBD2	CSASGTSGNQETQYF	TGCAGTGCTAGCGGGACTAGCGGCAACCAAGAGACCCAGTACTTC
NA	13	TRBV6-1	TRBJ2-7	NA	CASSEPADNEQYF	TGTGCCAGCAGTGAACCAGCTGACAATGAGCAGTACTTC
NA	13	TRBV12-3/TRBV12-4	TRBJ1-1	NA	CASSPTAGTEAFF	TGTGCCAGCAGCCCCACGGCGGGGACTGAAGCTTTCTTT
NA	14	TRBV18	TRBJ1-2	TRBD1	CASSPTTGEKGYTF	TGTGCCAGCTCACCTACCACAGGGGAAAAAGGCTACACCTTC
NA	17	TRBV11-2	TRBJ2-1	TRBD2	CASSLVRAGGPLNEQFF	TGTGCCAGCAGCTTAGTACGAGCGGGGGGGCCATTAAATGAGCAGTTCTTC
NA	16	TRBV20-1	TRBJ2-4	TRBD2	CSASKTSGGETNIQYF	TGCAGTGCTAGCAAGACTAGCGGGGGGGAGACAAACATTCAGTACTTC
many	11	TRBV10-3	TRBJ2-3	NA	CAIGYTDTQYF	TGTGCCATCGGATACACAGATACGCAGTATTTT
NA	15	TRBV5-1	TRBJ2-6	NA	CASSFLAPGANVLTF	TGCGCCAGCAGCTTTCTGGCACCTGGGGCCAACGTCCTGACTTTC
many	17	TRBV12-5	TRBJ2-1	TRBD2	CASGSSLGLAVYNEQFF	TGTGCTAGTGGTTCATCCCTTGGACTAGCGGTATACAATGAGCAGTTCTTC
NA	12	TRBV20-1	TRBJ1-2	NA	CNARGQSYGYTF	TGCAATGCTAGAGGGCAGAGCTATGGCTACACCTTC
many	13	TRBV7-3	TRBJ1-2	NA	CASSRRANYGYTF	TGTGCCAGCAGCCGCCGGGCTAACTATGGCTACACCTTC
NA	12	TRBV7-9	TRBJ2-5	NA	CASSSSAKTQYF	TGTGCCAGCAGCTCTAGCGCGAAGACCCAGTACTTC
NA	18	TRBV9	TRBJ1-4	TRBD1	CASSVAGGQGATNEKLFF	TGTGCCAGCAGCGTAGCTGGGGGACAGGGGGCAACTAATGAAAAACTGTTTTTT
few	14	TRBV2	TRBJ2-2	TRBD1	CASSVDRGTGELFF	TGTGCCAGCAGTGTGGACAGGGGCACCGGGGAGCTGTTTTTT
few	16	TRBV6-1	TRBJ1-5	NA	CASSEKPGLLNQPQHF	TGTGCCAGCAGTGAAAAACCGGGACTCCTAAATCAGCCCCAGCATTTT
few	15	TRBV6-1	TRBJ2-7	TRBD1	CASSENGTAFYEQYF	TGTGCCAGCAGTGAAAACGGGACAGCCTTCTACGAGCAGTACTTC
NA	16	TRBV20-1	TRBJ2-3	TRBD2	CSARPSGGFSTDTQYF	TGCAGTGCTAGACCTAGCGGGGGATTTAGCACAGATACGCAGTATTTT
NA	14	TRBV6-4	TRBJ2-5	NA	CASSPNSQSETQYF	TGTGCCAGCAGTCCTAACTCCCAGTCAGAGACCCAGTACTTC
NA	15	TRBV2	TRBJ2-4	NA	CASSEDGQGGNIQYF	TGTGCCAGCAGTGAAGATGGGCAGGGAGGAAACATTCAGTACTTC
NA	13	TRBV27	TRBJ1-2	NA	CASSFGGLYGYTF	TGTGCCAGCAGTTTCGGGGGCTTATATGGCTACACCTTC
NA	13	TRBV29-1	TRBJ1-2	TRBD1	CSARTGENHGYTF	TGCAGCGCCAGGACAGGGGAGAACCATGGCTACACCTTC
few	14	TRBV7-9	TRBJ1-5	NA	CASSLSQPNQPQHF	TGTGCCAGCAGCTTATCACAGCCCAATCAGCCCCAGCATTTT
NA	15	TRBV7-9	TRBJ2-1	TRBD2	CAGSPGLAAYNEQFF	TGTGCCGGCAGCCCAGGACTAGCGGCCTACAATGAGCAGTTCTTC
NA	15	TRBV21-1	TRBJ2-3	NA	CASSKLGKSTDTQYF	TGTGCCAGCAGCAAGCTAGGGAAAAGCACAGATACGCAGTATTTT
NA	15	TRBV9	TRBJ1-1	NA	CASSVAHSMNTEAFF	TGTGCCAGCAGCGTAGCGCACAGCATGAACACTGAAGCTTTCTTT
NA	15	TRBV19	TRBJ2-1	NA	CASSIDHERYNEQFF	TGTGCCAGTAGTATAGACCACGAGAGATACAATGAGCAGTTCTTC
NA	14	TRBV18	TRBJ2-7	NA	CASSPGGRHNEQYF	TGTGCCAGCTCACCAGGGGGCAGGCACAATGAGCAGTACTTC
NA	14	TRBV12-3/TRBV12-4	TRBJ2-7	TRBD1	CASATQTGPYEQYF	TGTGCCAGCGCAACCCAGACAGGGCCCTACGAGCAGTACTTC
NA	16	TRBV13	TRBJ1-1	NA	CASSPLPVERSTEAFF	TGTGCCAGCAGCCCCCTACCCGTGGAGAGGAGCACTGAAGCTTTCTTT
few	13	TRBV6-2/TRBV6-3	TRBJ2-7	NA	CASLPGHIYEQYF	TGTGCCAGCCTTCCGGGACACATCTACGAGCAGTACTTC
NA	15	TRBV7-3	TRBJ2-5	NA	CASSLGTTHEETQYF	TGTGCCAGCAGCTTAGGCACTACACATGAAGAGACCCAGTACTTC
few	16	TRBV5-5	TRBJ2-3	TRBD1	CASSLYHRGGTDTQYF	TGTGCCAGCAGCTTGTATCACAGGGGAGGCACAGATACGCAGTATTTT
NA	11	TRBV30	TRBJ1-2	NA	CAWSVGGGYTF	TGTGCCTGGAGTGTAGGCGGGGGCTACACCTTC
NA	17	TRBV20-1	TRBJ2-3	TRBD2	CSAVPPEAGGHTDTQYF	TGCAGTGCTGTCCCCCCCGAAGCGGGGGGGCATACAGATACGCAGTATTTT